This T cell receptor beta chain was identified during a study of T cells after yellow fever vaccination. Study at large: Some fractions had low cell numbers, and these were prepared with SMART-Seq v4 Ultra Low Input. General observations from the study: The secondary response was weaker but peaked faster, day 5 versus 15. Most primary-vaccination clones reappeared after the booster (96% CD4, about 90% CD8).

On this clonotype: Its antigen remains unidentified.

TCR cDNA was made by 5'RACE template switching, adding a universal primer site and UMIs. TCRdb reprocessed the 5' RACE reads via MiXCR and lists one record per CDR3 protein. The table lists just under 600,000 distinct CDR3 sequences, roughly 14% of them singletons. Trimming pared 3 bases from V and 7 bases from J, leaving 12 bases between. The CDR3 totals 14 residues. The chain combines TRBV12-3 or TRBV12-4 with TRBJ1-4; D possibly corresponds to TRBD1 (5 bases). This TCR was recovered from a man aged 30 to 45 who received the YFV17D yellow fever vaccine. The sequencing used PBMCs, collected on the day of the yellow fever booster vaccination. The CDR3 loop is CASSFWGGGEKLFF. Here the CDR3 DNA reads TGTGCCAGCAGTTTTTGGGGGGGTGGTGAAAAACTGTTTTTT.